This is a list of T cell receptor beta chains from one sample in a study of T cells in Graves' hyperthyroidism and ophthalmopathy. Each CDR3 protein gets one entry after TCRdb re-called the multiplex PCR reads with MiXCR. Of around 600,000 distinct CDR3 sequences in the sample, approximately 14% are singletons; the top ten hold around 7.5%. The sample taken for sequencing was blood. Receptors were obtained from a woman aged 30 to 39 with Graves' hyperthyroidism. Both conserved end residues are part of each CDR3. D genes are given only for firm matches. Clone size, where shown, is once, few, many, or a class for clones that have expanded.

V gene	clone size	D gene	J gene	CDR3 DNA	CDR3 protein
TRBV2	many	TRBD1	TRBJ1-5	TGTGCCAGCAGGGTTAGAGTAGGGGGCGCGAATCAGCCCCAGCATTTT	CASRVRVGGANQPQHF
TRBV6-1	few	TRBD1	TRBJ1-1	TGTGCCAGCAGCCAGGGGGGGCTATTATCTTACACTGAAGCTTTCTTT	CASSQGGLLSYTEAFF
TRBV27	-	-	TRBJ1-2	TGTGCCAGCAAAAACGGTGGGAGTAACTATGGCTACACCTTC	CASKNGGSNYGYTF
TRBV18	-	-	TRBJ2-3	TGTGCCAGCTCACCCTGGTCTAGCACAGATACGCAGTATTTT	CASSPWSSTDTQYF
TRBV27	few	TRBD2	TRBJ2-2	TGTGCCAGCAGTCCGACGAGACTAGCGAGGACCGGGGAGCTGTTTTTT	CASSPTRLARTGELFF
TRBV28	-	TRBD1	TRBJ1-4	TGTGCCAGCAGACCTCAGGGGGCGGGGGATGAAAAACTGTTTTTT	CASRPQGAGDEKLFF
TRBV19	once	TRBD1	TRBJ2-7	TGTGCCAGTAGTAAGGGACAGGGGTTCCACGAGCAGTACTTC	CASSKGQGFHEQYF
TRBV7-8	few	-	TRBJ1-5	TGTGCCAGCAGCTTCTATAAGGGGGGTGGCGCGCCCCAGCATTTT	CASSFYKGGGAPQHF
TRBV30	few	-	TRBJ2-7	TGTGCCTGTCGCAGGCCAGGGGCGAACTACGAGCAGTACTTC	CACRRPGANYEQYF
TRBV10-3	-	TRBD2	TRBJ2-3	TGTGCCACGGGGGGTACGGGGACGCAGTATTTT	CATGGTGTQYF
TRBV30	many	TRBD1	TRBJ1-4	TGTGCCTGGAGGGGGACAGGCGTTAGGGCACTGTTTTTT	CAWRGTGVRALFF
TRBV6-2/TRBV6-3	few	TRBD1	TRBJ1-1	TGTGCCAGCACTGGTTGGGACAGGGGTTTCTCGCACACTGAAGCTTTCTTT	CASTGWDRGFSHTEAFF
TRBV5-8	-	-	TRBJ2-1	TGTGCCAGCAGCTTGGAGGGCAGGGCCGCATACAATGAGCAGTTCTTC	CASSLEGRAAYNEQFF
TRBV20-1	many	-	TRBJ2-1	TGCAGTGCTACTGACGCGGGTGGCTCCTACAATGAGCAGTTCTTC	CSATDAGGSYNEQFF
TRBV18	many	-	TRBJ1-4	TGTGCCAGCTCACGCGGTGGGGAAAAACTGTTTTTT	CASSRGGEKLFF
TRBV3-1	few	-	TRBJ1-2	TGTGCCAGCAGCCAAGTGAGGGTCGGGGTTTATGGCTACACCTTC	CASSQVRVGVYGYTF